Listed below are T cell receptor beta chains from one sample, sequenced in a study of cytomegalovirus exposure and HLA in healthy donors. The data were produced by immunoSEQ multiplex PCR, yet TCRdb's version contains in-frame clones alone and is incomplete. This sample carries fewer than 250,000 clones, about 81% of them seen once, and the ten largest clones take approximately 4.8%. Source material: PBMCs. The receptor source for this set is a man aged 25 to 45 in good health and CMV-seropositive. Each CDR3 is given with its conserved first and last residue. A D gene is named only where the DNA matches it firmly. Clone size is given for some rows only: seen once, a few or many times, or a class if the clone is expanded.

NA	TRBV6-6	TRBJ2-7	NA	CASSTTGTQISYEQYF	TGTGCCAGCAGTACTACAGGGACCCAAATCTCCTACGAGCAGTACTTC
once	TRBV7-2	TRBJ1-2	NA	CASSLTPGSYYGYTF	TGTGCCAGCAGCTTAACCCCGGGGTCGTACTATGGCTACACCTTC
NA	TRBV11-2	TRBJ1-5	NA	CASSLDRGGNQPQHF	TGTGCCAGCAGCTTAGATCGGGGTGGCAATCAGCCCCAGCATTTT
NA	TRBV28	TRBJ1-2	NA	CASSTSTGNYGYTF	TGTGCCAGCAGTACCTCAACAGGGAACTATGGCTACACCTTC
few	TRBV6-5	TRBJ1-2	NA	CASIVFAGAGYGYTF	TGTGCCAGCATAGTGTTTGCGGGGGCAGGCTATGGCTACACCTTC
NA	TRBV7-9	TRBJ1-2	NA	CSSSLGVYGYTF	TGTTCCAGCAGCTTAGGAGTCTATGGCTACACCTTC
NA	TRBV28	TRBJ1-3	TRBD1	CASRAGGVGNTIYF	TGTGCCAGCAGGGCAGGGGGCGTTGGAAACACCATATATTTT
NA	TRBV10-3	TRBJ2-5	NA	CAISLYPRGNQETQYF	TGTGCCATCAGCCTCTATCCCAGAGGCAACCAAGAGACCCAGTACTTC
few	TRBV4-2	TRBJ1-5	TRBD1	CASSQDSQGKQPQHF	TGTGCCAGCAGCCAAGATTCACAGGGGAAACAGCCCCAGCATTTT
NA	TRBV28	TRBJ2-3	NA	CASSFGGNTDTQYF	TGTGCCAGCAGTTTTGGCGGGAACACAGATACGCAGTATTTT
NA	TRBV2	TRBJ1-1	NA	CASTSQALNTEAFF	TGTGCCAGCACTTCCCAGGCCCTGAACACTGAAGCTTTCTTT
NA	TRBV5-1	TRBJ1-1	NA	CASSPLIGVNTEAFF	TGCGCCAGCAGCCCCTTAATAGGGGTGAACACTGAAGCTTTCTTT